The 18 T cell receptor beta chains presented below share a single source sample, sequenced in a study of blood T cell repertoires in COVID-19. TCRdb's copy holds only in-frame clones and misses some; the assay was immunoSEQ multiplex PCR. The sample records roughly 110,000 clones, around 82% being singletons. The sample consisted of peripheral blood. Source of these receptors: a human donor in a cohort sampled during active COVID-19.

The gene calls are TRBV10-3 and TRBJ1-4, with TRBD1 matching 9 bases. This CDR3 comprises 17 residues. Germline CDR1 reads ENHRY; CDR2 reads SYGVKD. The V segment lost 2 bases and the J segment 7 bases; nucleotides outside the gene matches: 11. CDR3 in amino acids: CAISETGTGLLAEKLFF. For the CDR3, the DNA is TGTGCCATCAGTGAGACCGGGACAGGGCTATTGGCTGAAAAACTGTTTTTT.

This sequence joins TRBV5-1 and TRBJ2-1; TRBD1 matches 7 bases. CDR1 SGHRS and CDR2 YFSETQ come from the germline V gene. This CDR3 region has 14 residues. Germline trimming cut 0 bases from V and 7 bases from J; bases unmatched to any gene: 4. As DNA, the CDR3 is TGCGCCAGCAGCTTGGGAAACAGGGGAAATGAGCAGTTCTTC. It is translated as CASSLGNRGNEQFF.

The chain joins TRBV13 to TRBJ2-1; TRBD2 might be the D (5 bases). V dropped 6 bases and J dropped 6 bases, with 12 bases sitting between them. Germline-derived CDR1 and CDR2 are PRHDT and FYEKMQ (reference sequence). The CDR3 runs 13 residues. CDR3 region: CASRQEAANEQFF. CDR3 sequence (DNA): TGTGCCAGCAGACAAGAAGCGGCCAATGAGCAGTTCTTC.

The CDR3 loop is CASSSSSGQAQYF. CDR3 nucleotide sequence: TGTGCCAGCAGTTCCTCTAGCGGTCAGGCGCAGTATTTT. The chain links TRBV12-3 or TRBV12-4 to TRBJ2-3; 7 bases line up with TRBD2. The CDR3 is 13 amino acids. Unmatched junction bases numbered 8, after V lost 4 bases and J lost 10 bases.

The V gene is TRBV6-5, the J gene TRBJ2-3, with 8 positions matching TRBD1. There are 14 residues in the CDR3. V was clipped by 6 bases and J by 6 bases; unmatched bases: 8. Germline assignment: CDR1 MNHEY and CDR2 SVGAGI. DNA of the CDR3: TGTGCCAGCAGAAAAGGACAGGGCCCGGATACGCAGTATTTT. Protein product: CASRKGQGPDTQYF.

The chain has TRBV9 and TRBJ2-5, with D maybe TRBD2 (6 bases). This CDR3 region has 15 residues. CDR1 and CDR2 (germline): SGDLS, YYNGEE. Trimming removed 0 bases from V and 5 bases from J, with 14 bases in between. This chain's CDR3 is CASSVGGISRETQYF. The CDR3 DNA sequence: TGTGCCAGCAGCGTAGGCGGGATTAGCCGGGAGACCCAGTACTTC.

This rearrangement joins TRBV12-3 or TRBV12-4 to TRBJ2-1, with 8 bases that match TRBD2. V was clipped by 11 bases and J by 1 base; unmatched bases: 4. The CDR3 runs to 13 residues. The chain's CDR3 is CAAGGYSYNEQFF. CDR3 nucleotide sequence: TGTGCCGCGGGGGGCTATTCCTACAATGAGCAGTTCTTC.

The J gene is TRBJ2-7, the V gene TRBV7-9, with TRBD1 matching 10 bases. Germline V gene sequence: CDR1 SEHNR, CDR2 FQNEAQ (reference sequence). V lost 6 bases to trimming and J lost 3 bases; unmatched junction nucleotides: 8. There are 15 residues in the CDR3. The CDR3, as DNA: TGTGCCAGCAGACCTCCCGACAGGGGGCACTACGAGCAGTACTTC. This translates into CASRPPDRGHYEQYF. Full variable domain (rest looked up from reference TRBV7-9 and TRBJ2-7): DTGVSQNPRHKITKRGQNVTFRCDPISEHNRLYWYRQTLGQGPEFLTYFQNEAQLEKSRLLSDRFSAERPKGSFSTLEIQRTEQGDSAMYLCASRPPDRGHYEQYFGPGTRLTVT.

This clone has more than one count but fewer than ten. The chain links TRBV6-5 to TRBJ2-5, with TRBD2 as a possible D gene (6 bases). The CDR3 consists of 15 residues. With 0 bases removed from V and 4 bases from J, the gap between germline ends came to 12 bases. Germline CDR1 and CDR2: MNHEY and SVGAGI. The CDR3 nucleotides are TGTGCCAGCAGTTACTCCGGGGGAATAAGAGAGACCCAGTACTTC. Its translation is CASSYSGGIRETQYF.

The J gene is TRBJ2-5, the V gene TRBV28, with a weak D call TRBD2 (6 bases). Per germline, CDR1 MDHEN and CDR2 SYDVKM. The CDR3 is 17 amino acids. Trimming cost V 0 bases and J 2 bases, with 16 bases left between them. The CDR3 reads CASSLWDYKLGQETQYF. CDR3 in DNA: TGTGCCAGCAGTTTATGGGACTACAAATTGGGGCAAGAGACCCAGTACTTC.

CDR3 sequence reads: CASSLGLAGASEQFF. CDR3 DNA: TGCGCCAGCAGCCTAGGCCTAGCGGGAGCGAGTGAGCAGTTCTTC. This chain uses TRBV4-3 with TRBJ2-1; 10 positions match TRBD2. The length of the CDR3 is 15 residues. CDR1 and CDR2 (germline): LGHNA, YSLEER. Unmatched junction bases numbered 9, after V lost 4 bases and J lost 9 bases.

The chain has TRBV29-1 and TRBJ2-3, with TRBD1 identical over 9 bases. The V gene's germline CDR1 is SQVTM and CDR2 ANQGSEA. J lost 7 bases, V lost 5 bases, and 10 bases had no gene match. The CDR3 runs to 14 residues. CDR3 nucleotides: TGCAGCGTTCCACCCGGGACAGGGCTTAATACGCAGTATTTT. Encoded protein: CSVPPGTGLNTQYF.

The V and J genes are TRBV11-3 and TRBJ2-7; D is perhaps TRBD1 (6 bases). This CDR3 has 15 residues. The germline V gene has CDR1 SGHNT and CDR2 YENEEA. The ends were cut back, 1 base at V and 1 base at J, with 11 bases in the middle. The CDR3 nucleotides are TGTGCCAGCAGCTTAGGTACAGGGATATCCTACGAGCAGTACTTC. Protein product: CASSLGTGISYEQYF.

The J gene is TRBJ1-1, the V gene TRBV16; 11 nucleotides align to TRBD1. The V gene end was trimmed by 2 bases and the J gene end by 8 bases; junction bases not matched to a gene: 4. The CDR3 is 14 residues long. CDR1 KGHSY and CDR2 FQNENV come from the germline V gene. The CDR3 reads CASSQLGTGGEAFF. The CDR3 DNA follows: TGTGCCAGCAGCCAACTAGGGACAGGGGGAGAAGCTTTCTTT.

The chain links TRBV7-2 to TRBJ2-5, with a tentative D call TRBD2 (5 bases). Germline V gene lookup returns CDR1 SGHTA and CDR2 FQGNSA. V was trimmed by 5 bases and J by 4 bases, leaving 23 bases between them. This CDR3 region has 17 residues. This chain's CDR3 is CASSPYGRGLGTETQYF. As DNA, the CDR3 is TGTGCCAGCAGCCCTTATGGACGAGGGCTGGGCACAGAGACCCAGTACTTC.

This clone was seen a handful of times. The chain couples TRBV3-1 (or the pseudogene TRBV3-2) to TRBJ1-4; tentative D call: TRBD1 (6 bases). The CDR3 consists of 14 residues. V lost 0 bases to trimming and J lost 6 bases, with 8 bases between them. Germline CDR1 reads LGHDT; CDR2 reads YNNKEL (reference sequence). The CDR3 sequence: CASSQDQGYEKLFF. The DNA of the CDR3 is TGTGCCAGCAGCCAAGACCAGGGGTATGAAAAACTGTTTTTT.

The chain employs TRBV30 and TRBJ1-1, with D perhaps TRBD1 (6 bases). The germline V and J ends were trimmed by 4 bases and 5 bases, with 23 bases remaining between them. Germline values: CDR1 GTSNPN, CDR2 SVGIG (reference sequence). This CDR3 has 16 amino acids. The CDR3 sequence is CAWNNKDQGKNTEAFF. In DNA form, the CDR3 reads TGTGCCTGGAACAATAAGGATCAGGGGAAAAATACTGAAGCTTTCTTT.

This chain uses TRBV18 with TRBJ1-2, with a tentative D call TRBD1 (6 bases). The CDR3 covers 17 residues. V shed 1 base and J shed 0 bases, with 15 bases lying between them. Germline V gene sequence: CDR1 KGHSH, CDR2 LQKENI. The DNA for the CDR3 is TGTGCCAGCTCACCACTACAGGGACTAGAAGCTAACTATGGCTACACCTTC. It codes for CASSPLQGLEANYGYTF.